This is a list of T cell receptor beta chains from one sample in a study of regulatory T cells in long-lasting Graves disease. MiXCR, run by TCRdb on the multiplex PCR reads, gives a single entry per CDR3 protein. The data contain hundreds of thousands of distinct CDR3 sequences, approximately 29% of them singletons. The specimen was peripheral blood mononuclear cells (PBMCs), collected when the disease was refractory, from a patient treated with antithyroid drugs. The receptors derive from a female donor with Graves disease. Both conserved end residues are part of each CDR3. The D gene is left open where the match is weak. Size values are once, few and many counts, or a class for expanded clones, and some rows have none.

D	V	size	J	DNA	CDR3
TRBD1	TRBV27	many	TRBJ1-2	TGTGCCAGCAGTCATGGGACAGGGGGCCATCGCTATGGCTACACCTTC	CASSHGTGGHRYGYTF
TRBD2	TRBV12-3/TRBV12-4	few	TRBJ2-7	TGTGCCAGCAGTTTGGGACTAGCGGGAGGGCTTCACGAGCAGTACTTC	CASSLGLAGGLHEQYF
NA	TRBV2	once	TRBJ1-5	TGTGCCAGCAGTGGAATGCCGGACTATAGCAATCAGCCCCAGCATTTC	CASSGMPDYSNQPQHF
NA	TRBV28	many	TRBJ1-5	TGTGCCAGCAGTCAAGACGGGAATAGCAATCAGCCCCAGCATTTT	CASSQDGNSNQPQHF
NA	TRBV7-8	many	TRBJ1-2	TGTGCCAGCAGCTCGCGGGGGGGTGGCTATGGCTACACCTTC	CASSSRGGGYGYTF
TRBD1	TRBV27	few	TRBJ2-2	TGTGCCAGCAGAACAGGGGTGGGGGCCGGGGAGCTGTTTTTT	CASRTGVGAGELFF
NA	TRBV3-1	NA	TRBJ1-4	TGTGCCAGCAGTCACAAATCGGGGATTAATGAAAAACTGTTTTTT	CASSHKSGINEKLFF
TRBD1	TRBV12-3/TRBV12-4	many	TRBJ1-1	TGTGCCAGCAGTTTTGGTTGGACAGGAGAGGGCACTGAAGCTTTCTTT	CASSFGWTGEGTEAFF
NA	TRBV12-3/TRBV12-4	many	TRBJ1-2	TGTGCCAGCAGTCCAGCTAGGTCCTATGGCTACACCTTC	CASSPARSYGYTF
NA	TRBV6-1	NA	TRBJ1-2	TGTGCCAGCAGCCGGCAACAGGGACCCCAAGGGTTTGGCTACACCTTC	CASSRQQGPQGFGYTF
NA	TRBV5-1	NA	TRBJ1-4	TGCGCCAGCAGCGGACGGCAGGGCACTAATGAAAAACTGTTTTTT	CASSGRQGTNEKLFF
NA	TRBV15	few	TRBJ1-2	TGTGCCACCAGCGGGAGGGGGTACTTCTATGGCTACACCTTC	CATSGRGYFYGYTF
TRBD2	TRBV5-1	few	TRBJ2-7	TGCGCCAGCAGCTTGGCCGTGACTAGCCCCGAGCAGTACTTC	CASSLAVTSPEQYF
NA	TRBV28	NA	TRBJ1-5	TGTGCCAGCAGTTTCCTGGGGGGGTCTCAGCCCCAGCATTTT	CASSFLGGSQPQHF
NA	TRBV7-6	NA	TRBJ2-7	TGTGCCAGCAGCTTAGAGTCTAGACGGACGGAGCAGTACTTC	CASSLESRRTEQYF
NA	TRBV20-1	NA	TRBJ1-1	TGCAGTCCAAAGGGACAATATAACACTGAAGCTTTCTTT	CSPKGQYNTEAFF
NA	TRBV12-3/TRBV12-4	many	TRBJ1-4	TGTGCCAGCAGTAAAGGTGTACTCAATGAAAAACTGTTTTTT	CASSKGVLNEKLFF
NA	TRBV6-2/TRBV6-3	NA	TRBJ2-2	TGTGCCAGCAGAAGATTTACAGGACAGAACCCCGCGAACACCGGGGAGCTGTTTTTT	CASRRFTGQNPANTGELFF
TRBD2	TRBV20-1	few	TRBJ2-7	TGCAGTGCTTCCAGACTAGCGTACGAGCAGTACTTC	CSASRLAYEQYF
NA	TRBV2	many	TRBJ1-5	TGTGCCAGCAGTGACCCGGGTTTGGGCAATCAGCCCCAGCATTTT	CASSDPGLGNQPQHF
NA	TRBV12-3/TRBV12-4	many	TRBJ1-5	TGTGCCAGCAGCGGCCGGGGGGCCAGCAATCAGCCCCAGCATTTT	CASSGRGASNQPQHF
NA	TRBV3-1	once	TRBJ1-2	TGTGCCAGCAGCCAAGTTCCAGGGAGTGGCTACACCTTC	CASSQVPGSGYTF
NA	TRBV11-1	few	TRBJ1-2	TGTGCCAGCAGCAATTTTGGACAGAACTATGGCTACACCTTC	CASSNFGQNYGYTF
TRBD1	TRBV9	NA	TRBJ2-7	TGTGCCAGCAGCGTAGTGGACAGGGCCGAGCAGTACTTC	CASSVVDRAEQYF
NA	TRBV5-6	NA	TRBJ1-4	TGTGCCAGCAGCTGGGGACCCGCCAGCGGTGCAACTAATGAAAAACTGTTTTTT	CASSWGPASGATNEKLFF
NA	TRBV6-5	few	TRBJ1-3	TGTGCCAGCAGTTACACCCCGACAGAGGGAAACACCATATATTTT	CASSYTPTEGNTIYF
TRBD2	TRBV19	few	TRBJ2-5	TGTGCCAGTAGCCATCCGGGACTAGCGGGAGAAAAGAGACCCCAGTACTTC	CASSHPGLAGEKRPQYF
TRBD2	TRBV12-3/TRBV12-4	NA	TRBJ2-1	TGTGCCAGCAGTTCCAAAGCCCGACTAGCGCAGTACAATGAGCAGTTCTTC	CASSSKARLAQYNEQFF
TRBD1	TRBV20-1	NA	TRBJ2-7	TGCAGTGCTAGGGGGACAGGGGGCTCCGAGCAGTACTTC	CSARGTGGSEQYF
TRBD1	TRBV19	NA	TRBJ1-4	TGTGCCAGTAGTATGGGACAGGGGAAGGAAAAACTGTTTTTT	CASSMGQGKEKLFF
TRBD1	TRBV10-3	NA	TRBJ1-1	TGTGCCATCAGTTGGACAGGGCCGGGCACTGAAGCTTTCTTT	CAISWTGPGTEAFF
NA	TRBV19	NA	TRBJ1-1	TGTGCCAGCCTGGACAGAAGGGCCACTGAAGCTTTCTTT	CASLDRRATEAFF
NA	TRBV28	many	TRBJ1-2	TGTGCCACGCAACTTCCCTATGGCTACACCTTC	CATQLPYGYTF
NA	TRBV11-2	NA	TRBJ2-5	TGTGCCAGCAGCTTAGTCGGGACACATGAAGAGACCCAGTACTTC	CASSLVGTHEETQYF
TRBD1	TRBV2	NA	TRBJ1-5	TGTGCCAGCAGTGGGGACAGGGGTAACAATCAGCCCCAGCATTTT	CASSGDRGNNQPQHF
NA	TRBV10-3	NA	TRBJ1-5	TGTGCCATCTCCGGACAGAGAAGCAATCAGCCCCAGCATTTT	CAISGQRSNQPQHF
NA	TRBV20-1	NA	TRBJ2-7	TGCAGTGCTAGAGATCGTCTAGCCCTTATGGGCGAGCAGTACTTC	CSARDRLALMGEQYF
NA	TRBV2	few	TRBJ2-1	TGTGCCAGCAGTGAAAATAGGGTGAATGAGCAGTTCTTC	CASSENRVNEQFF
NA	TRBV6-1	NA	TRBJ1-1	TGTGCCGCACTGGATTTGGGGACTGAAGCTTTCTTT	CAALDLGTEAFF
TRBD1	TRBV11-2	few	TRBJ2-5	TGTGCCAGCAGCCGACTGGGACAGTACCAAGAGACCCAGTACTTC	CASSRLGQYQETQYF
NA	TRBV3-1	few	TRBJ1-1	TGTGCCAGCAGCTCAACTGGACTGGGAGGGACTGAAGCTTTCTTT	CASSSTGLGGTEAFF
NA	TRBV4-1	NA	TRBJ1-6	TGCGCCAGCAGCCCAACCGGGACACTGAATAATTCACCCCTCCACTTT	CASSPTGTLNNSPLHF
NA	TRBV15	few	TRBJ1-1	TGTGCCACCAGCAGAGAGGCAGGGCGCGCTTTCTTT	CATSREAGRAFF
NA	TRBV12-3/TRBV12-4	many	TRBJ1-2	TGTGCCAGCAGTTTGAATGGAGGTGGAGACTATGGCTACACCTTC	CASSLNGGGDYGYTF
TRBD1	TRBV14	NA	TRBJ1-1	TGTGCCAGCAGCCAGAGACAGGGGAGCGCTGAAGCTTTCTTT	CASSQRQGSAEAFF
NA	TRBV6-5	NA	TRBJ1-1	TGTGCCAGCAGTTACTCCAGGGTCCAGAACACTGAAGCTTTCTTT	CASSYSRVQNTEAFF
NA	TRBV28	NA	TRBJ1-5	TGTGCCAGCACCCATGAGGCAGGGAGGGGAAATCAGCCCCAGCATTTT	CASTHEAGRGNQPQHF
NA	TRBV6-6	NA	TRBJ1-5	TGTGCCAGCAGTTACTCGTCTGGGTTCGTGGGCAATCAGCCCCAGCATTTT	CASSYSSGFVGNQPQHF